What follows describes a single T cell receptor beta chain. TCRdb's table, derived via immunoSEQ multiplex PCR, lists solely in-frame clones and lacks some. This sample has approximately 97,000 clones, with under 95% found just once. This entry belongs to a study of control samples from healthy donors and cancer patients. CDR3 length: 13 amino acids. Germline V gives CDR1 SGHNT, CDR2 YYREEE (reference sequence). V lost 2 bases and J 8 bases, leaving 11 bases between the germline ends. Sequencing was carried out using blood. This TCR derives from a woman under 30 in good health. The chain uses TRBV5-4 and TRBJ2-1, with D unclear. The CDR3 nucleotides are TGTGCCAGCAGCTTTAGTAGGGTCGATGAGCAGTTCTTC. Translation gives CASSFSRVDEQFF.